The next 32 T cell receptor beta chains were all read from a single sample in a study of T cell changes during pregnancy in multiple sclerosis. Sequenced by immunoSEQ multiplex PCR; TCRdb stores in-frame clones only, minus some. The table records about 69,000 clones, about nine tenths of them present only once. The starting material was peripheral blood, obtained before pregnancy. The receptors come from a female donor with multiple sclerosis, enrolled in a pregnancy study.

The chain combines TRBV6-6 with TRBJ2-1, with 8 bases that match TRBD2. In germline, CDR1 is MNHNY, CDR2 SVGAGI (reference sequence). The CDR3 has 16 residues. With V trimmed by 5 bases and J by 4 bases, 10 bases remained unmatched. CDR3 protein: CASSQKTSGRYNEQFF. The CDR3 DNA is TGTGCCAGCAGTCAGAAAACTAGCGGACGATACAATGAGCAGTTCTTC.

The chain couples TRBV18 to TRBJ2-7, with TRBD1 identical over 12 bases. This CDR3 is built from 15 residues. Germline loops: CDR1 KGHSH, CDR2 LQKENI. V dropped 4 bases and J dropped 4; count of bases not matched to a gene: 5. CDR3 sequence: CASSRGQGAVYEQYF. The CDR3 bases are TGTGCCAGCTCACGGGGACAGGGGGCGGTTTACGAGCAGTACTTC. Full variable domain (remainder filled in from reference TRBV18 and TRBJ2-7): NAGVMQNPRHLVRRRGQEARLRCSPMKGHSHVYWYRQLPEEGLKFMVYLQKENIIDESGMPKERFSAEFPKEGPSILRIQQVVRGDSAAYFCASSRGQGAVYEQYFGPGTRLTVT.

The rearrangement joins TRBV7-8 to TRBJ1-5; perhaps TRBD1 as D (5 bases). V lost 1 base to trimming and J lost 5 bases, with 18 bases between them. The CDR3 covers 17 residues. Per the germline V gene, CDR1 is SGHVS and CDR2 is FQNEAQ. CDR3 amino acids: CASSLGGDGQGHQPQHF. The CDR3 DNA is TGTGCCAGCAGCTTAGGGGGGGATGGTCAGGGTCATCAGCCCCAGCATTTT.

Only a few counts were recorded for this clone. The chain is built from TRBV18 and TRBJ2-7; 10 bases fit TRBD1. This CDR3 has 17 amino acids. The V gene's germline CDR1 is KGHSH and CDR2 LQKENI. The J segment lost 4 bases and the V segment lost 0 bases, leaving 9 bases of the junction unmatched. This CDR3 is CASSPPNSVGQGYEQYF. CDR3 nucleotides: TGTGCCAGCTCACCACCGAACTCCGTGGGACAGGGGTACGAGCAGTACTTC. Variable domain in full (rest from reference TRBV18 and TRBJ2-7): NAGVMQNPRHLVRRRGQEARLRCSPMKGHSHVYWYRQLPEEGLKFMVYLQKENIIDESGMPKERFSAEFPKEGPSILRIQQVVRGDSAAYFCASSPPNSVGQGYEQYFGPGTRLTVT.

This chain links TRBV28 with TRBJ1-1; D is undetermined. The V gene lost 5 bases and the J gene lost 4 bases, with 8 bases spanning the gap. CDR3 length: 12 amino acids. Germline CDR1 is MDHEN and CDR2 is SYDVKM. The CDR3 DNA reads TGTGCCAGCAGTCCTGCGGGCACTGAAGCTTTCTTT. Translated: CASSPAGTEAFF.

The V call is TRBV6-1, the J call TRBJ2-4, with 7 bases matching TRBD2. The CDR3 covers 16 residues. J gave up 9 bases and V 0 bases, and 11 bases lay outside the gene matches. CDR1 and CDR2 (germline): MNHNS, SASEGT. The CDR3 bases are TGTGCCAGCAGTGAAGCCGTAGGACTAGTATTTTCCATTCAGTACTTC. Its protein product is CASSEAVGLVFSIQYF.

V usage is TRBV29-1 and J usage is TRBJ1-4; 10 nucleotides align to TRBD1. V trimming: 5 bases; J trimming: 8 bases; junction bases outside the gene matches: 5. The CDR3 runs 13 residues. The V gene's germline CDR1 is SQVTM and CDR2 ANQGSEA. Written as DNA, the CDR3 is TGCAGCGTTTTGGGACAGGGGAGAGAAAAACTGTTTTTT. It encodes CSVLGQGREKLFF. The full variable domain, its missing parts supplied by reference TRBV29-1 and TRBJ1-4, is SAVISQKPSRDICQRGTSLTIQCQVDSQVTMMFWYRQQPGQSLTLIATANQGSEATYESGFVIDKFPISRPNLTFSTLTVSNMSPEDSSIYLCSVLGQGREKLFFGSGTQLSVL.

This sequence joins TRBV6-1 and TRBJ1-2, with a weak D call TRBD1 (6 bases). The germline V gene encodes CDR1 MNHNS and CDR2 SASEGT. The V end lost 4 bases, the J end lost 6 bases, and 15 bases lay between the germline ends. CDR3 length: 14 residues. In nucleotides, the CDR3 is TGTGCCAGCAGTGCGAATCAGGGGAGTGATGGCTACACCTTC. It translates to CASSANQGSDGYTF.

This clone was detected once. The gene calls are TRBV11-3 and TRBJ2-2; TRBD1 matches 10 bases. Per germline, CDR1 SGHNT and CDR2 YENEEA. The CDR3 is 17 amino acids. The V gene end was trimmed by 5 bases and the J gene end by 4 bases; junction bases not matched to a gene: 10. CDR3 region: CASSHDPGQGTTGELFF. The CDR3 bases are TGTGCCAGCAGCCACGACCCGGGACAGGGGACCACCGGGGAGCTGTTTTTT. Full variable domain (remainder filled in from reference TRBV11-3 and TRBJ2-2): EAGVVQSPRYKIIEKKQPVAFWCNPISGHNTLYWYLQNLGQGPELLIRYENEEAVDDSQLPKDRFSAERLKGVDSTLKIQPAELGDSAVYLCASSHDPGQGTTGELFFGEGSRLTVL.

This chain uses TRBV7-9 with TRBJ1-1, with D maybe TRBD1 (6 bases). Per germline, CDR1 SEHNR and CDR2 FQNEAQ (reference sequence). The CDR3 is 15 amino acids. V was shortened by 3 bases and J by 1 base, with 12 bases between the two germline ends. The DNA of the CDR3 is TGTGCCAGCAGCTTTCAACGGACAGCGAACACTGAAGCTTTCTTT. Residues: CASSFQRTANTEAFF. Looking up the rest from reference TRBV7-9 and TRBJ1-1 gives the full variable domain: DTGVSQNPRHKITKRGQNVTFRCDPISEHNRLYWYRQTLGQGPEFLTYFQNEAQLEKSRLLSDRFSAERPKGSFSTLEIQRTEQGDSAMYLCASSFQRTANTEAFFGQGTRLTVV.

The V call is TRBV5-1, the J call TRBJ2-2, with TRBD1 matching over 7 bases. V lost 2 bases to trimming and J lost 5 bases; unmatched junction nucleotides: 3. Germline values: CDR1 SGHRS, CDR2 YFSETQ. There are 14 residues in the CDR3. The chain's CDR3 is CASSFGQATGELFF. The CDR3 nucleotides read TGCGCCAGCAGCTTCGGACAGGCGACCGGGGAGCTGTTTTTT.

This clone has more than one count but fewer than ten. This chain links TRBV7-9 with TRBJ1-5, with TRBD1 as a possible D gene (5 bases). Germline assignment: CDR1 SEHNR and CDR2 FQNEAQ (reference sequence). The CDR3 runs to 18 residues. Trimming cost V 4 bases and J 2 bases, with 21 bases left between them. The CDR3 DNA sequence: TGTGCCAGCAGCTCCGAAAAGCAGGGCCCGGGGGGCAATCAGCCCCAGCATTTT. It translates to CASSSEKQGPGGNQPQHF.

This chain's CDR3 is CAWGEWFAGANVLTF. The CDR3, as DNA: TGTGCCTGGGGAGAATGGTTTGCTGGGGCCAACGTCCTGACTTTC. The rearrangement joins TRBV30 to TRBJ2-6; D gene unclear. The V end was cut by 5 bases, the J end by 2 bases, with 13 bases between. Germline V CDR1 and CDR2: GTSNPN, SVGIG (reference sequence). The CDR3 runs 15 residues.

The chain couples TRBV21-1 to TRBJ2-3; the tabulated D call, TRBD1, remains unverified against the DNA. TRBV21-1 is deemed a pseudogene. The CDR3 has 22 amino acids. In DNA, the CDR3 is TGTGCCAGCAGCAAAAAAGGCATGGGGACAGGGTTACGGTTTGTGGGCACAGATACGCAGTATTTT. This codes for CASSKKGMGTGLRFVGTDTQYF.

The V call is TRBV6-4, the J call TRBJ2-5; 7 nucleotides line up with TRBD1. The V and J ends lost 3 bases and 5 bases, in that order; junction bases with no gene match: 9. This CDR3 comprises 15 residues. Germline CDR1 reads MRHNA; CDR2 reads SNTAGT. This CDR3 reads CASSETGTARETQYF. In DNA, the CDR3 is TGTGCCAGCAGTGAAACGGGGACAGCCCGGGAGACCCAGTACTTC.

The table lists this clone with a count of one. The rearrangement uses TRBV9 and TRBJ1-2; no clear D. V shed 3 bases and J shed 5 bases, with 17 bases lying between them. CDR3 length: 15 residues. Germline CDR1 is SGDLS and CDR2 is YYNGEE. Here the CDR3 DNA reads TGTGCCAGCAGCGCCCAGACGGCGGGGTGGTATGGCTACACCTTC. This gives the protein CASSAQTAGWYGYTF.

The CDR3 coding sequence is TGTGCCAGCTCTCACTCCGGGACAGGGGGCCAGAACACTGAAGCTTTCTTT. This codes for CASSHSGTGGQNTEAFF. V gene TRBV18 combines with J gene TRBJ1-1; 12 bases fit TRBD1. The V segment lost 6 bases and the J segment 1 base; nucleotides outside the gene matches: 9. The CDR3 totals 17 residues. Germline V gene data show CDR1 as KGHSH and CDR2 as LQKENI.

This clone occurred a few times. The CDR3 loop is CASNPGQGADTIYF. For the CDR3, the DNA is TGCGCCAGCAACCCAGGACAGGGGGCTGACACCATATATTTT. The chain links TRBV5-1 to TRBJ1-3, with TRBD1 identical over 11 bases. The length of the CDR3 is 14 residues. J lost 8 bases, V lost 6 bases, and 7 bases had no gene match. Germline V gene lookup returns CDR1 SGHRS and CDR2 YFSETQ. The full variable domain, its missing parts supplied by reference TRBV5-1 and TRBJ1-3, is KAGVTQTPRYLIKTRGQQVTLSCSPISGHRSVSWYQQTPGQGLQFLFEYFSETQRNKGNFPGRFSGRQFSNSRSEMNVSTLELGDSALYLCASNPGQGADTIYFGEGSWLTVV.

A single count supports this clone. The V and J genes are TRBV7-2 and TRBJ2-1; 9 nucleotides agree with TRBD1. CDR3 length: 12 residues. After removal of 6 bases from V and 8 bases from J, the junction contained 2 bases not matched to a gene. Germline CDR1 is SGHTA and CDR2 is FQGNSA. The CDR3 loop is CASRQGAHEQFF. The CDR3 region has the DNA TGTGCCAGCAGACAGGGGGCCCATGAGCAGTTCTTC.

The genes are TRBV9 and TRBJ1-6, with a possible D match to TRBD1 (6 bases). Germline CDR1 is SGDLS and CDR2 is YYNGEE. There are 12 residues in the CDR3. V shed 5 bases and J shed 8 bases, with 8 bases lying between them. CDR3 nucleotides: TGTGCCAGCAGGTCAGGGGATTCACCCCTCCACTTT. It translates to CASRSGDSPLHF.

The gene calls are TRBV6-5 and TRBJ1-6; possibly TRBD1 for D (6 bases). V dropped 5 bases and J dropped 0 bases, with 8 bases sitting between them. This CDR3 comprises 15 residues. The germline gives CDR1 MNHEY, CDR2 SVGAGI. The CDR3 spells CASSRGSSYNSPLHF. As DNA, the CDR3 is TGTGCCAGCAGTAGGGGGAGCTCCTATAATTCACCCCTCCACTTT.

CDR3: CASRGTARRELFF. For the CDR3, the DNA is TGTGCCAGCAGAGGGACAGCCCGCCGGGAGCTGTTTTTT. The V gene is TRBV6-1, the J gene TRBJ2-2; 7 bases match TRBD1. The CDR3 extends over 13 amino acids. Trimming removed 6 bases from V and 9 bases from J; junction bases left unmatched: 7. From germline, CDR1 is MNHNS and CDR2 SASEGT.

The chain is built from TRBV6-5 and TRBJ2-5; D gene uncertain. This CDR3 has 14 residues. Germline CDR1 MNHEY, CDR2 SVGAGI. Trimming shortened V by 3 bases and J by 7 bases, and 15 bases separated the two germline ends. The CDR3 reads CASSYYRLSGTQYF. CDR3 nucleotides: TGTGCCAGCAGTTATTACCGGCTATCGGGGACCCAGTACTTC.

The V and J genes are TRBV10-3 and TRBJ2-2; 9 positions match TRBD1. The CDR3 covers 15 residues. J gave up 7 bases and V 3 bases, and 6 bases lay outside the gene matches. Germline-derived CDR1 and CDR2 are ENHRY and SYGVKD. CDR3 nucleotide sequence: TGTGCCATCAGTGAACAGGGGGCGTCGAACGGGGAGCTGTTTTTT. This gives the protein CAISEQGASNGELFF.

Here the CDR3 reads CASSPGGDYSTDTQYF. The CDR3 DNA reads TGTGCCAGCAGCCCCGGGGGTGACTATAGCACAGATACGCAGTATTTT. V usage is TRBV7-6 and J usage is TRBJ2-3; perhaps TRBD2 as D (6 bases). The V and J ends lost 5 bases and 0 bases respectively, with 15 bases between them. The length of the CDR3 is 16 residues. Germline CDR1 reads SGHVS; CDR2 reads FNYEAQ.

The chain has TRBV6-6 and TRBJ2-3, with D possibly TRBD1 on 7 matching bases. The length of the CDR3 is 15 residues. The germline V gene has CDR1 MNHNY and CDR2 SVGAGI (reference sequence). V lost 6 bases and J lost 3, with 16 bases in between. Here the CDR3 reads CASRRDRDLTDTQYF. The CDR3 nucleotides are TGTGCCAGCAGGCGAGACAGGGACTTAACAGATACGCAGTATTTT.

The CDR3 DNA reads as TGTGCCAGCAGCGGACAGGTGGGCAATCAGCCCCAGCATTTT. Protein product: CASSGQVGNQPQHF. V and J are TRBV5-8 and TRBJ1-5; TRBD1 matches 7 bases. V gave up 4 bases and J gave up 2 bases; unmatched junction bases: 3. The CDR3 has 14 amino acids. Germline-derived CDR1 and CDR2 are SGHTS and YDEGEE.

This chain uses TRBV14 with TRBJ2-7; no clear D gene. Germline V lookup: CDR1 SGHDN, CDR2 FVKESK. The CDR3 covers 13 residues. V was pared by 4 bases and J by 4 bases, with 11 bases between. The CDR3 DNA reads TGTGCCAGCAGCCTGCGTGAGAGATACGAGCAGTACTTC. Encoded protein: CASSLRERYEQYF. The entire variable domain, with the rest obtained from reference TRBV14 and TRBJ2-7, is as follows: EAGVTQFPSHSVIEKGQTVTLRCDPISGHDNLYWYRRVMGKEIKFLLHFVKESKQDESGMPNNRFLAERTGGTYSTLKVQPAELEDSGVYFCASSLRERYEQYFGPGTRLTVT.

V and J are TRBV30 and TRBJ1-5; TRBD1 is a possible D gene (5 bases). Germline V gene sequence: CDR1 GTSNPN, CDR2 SVGIG (reference sequence). V was trimmed by 1 base and J by 7 bases, leaving 11 bases between them. The CDR3 has 13 residues. This CDR3 reads CAWSGGAGQPQHF. DNA of the CDR3: TGTGCCTGGAGTGGTGGGGCTGGCCAGCCCCAGCATTTT. Variable domain in full (rest from reference TRBV30 and TRBJ1-5): SQTIHQWPATLVQPVGSPLSLECTVEGTSNPNLYWYRQAAGRGLQLLFYSVGIGQISSEVPQNLSASRPQDRQFILSSKKLLLSDSGFYLCAWSGGAGQPQHFGDGTRLSIL.

The CDR3 coding sequence is TGTGCCAGCAGTTTACCTATAGCGGGGGCAAAAGCCAAAAACATTCAGTACTTC. Translated, it gives CASSLPIAGAKAKNIQYF. The V gene is TRBV27, the J gene TRBJ2-4; 9 nucleotides agree with TRBD2. V lost 2 bases to trimming and J lost 0 bases; unmatched junction nucleotides: 8. Germline V gene lookup returns CDR1 MNHEY and CDR2 SMNVEV (reference sequence). The CDR3 loop spans 18 amino acids.

This chain uses TRBV6-5 with TRBJ1-5; a possible D gene is TRBD1 (6 bases). CDR1 and CDR2 (germline): MNHEY, SVGAGI. Trimming took off 5 bases at V and 8 bases at J, with 16 bases between the two ends. This CDR3 spans 14 amino acids. CDR3 bases: TGTGCCAGCAGTGGAACGAGGGGGACGGAGCCCCAGCATTTT. The encoded protein is CASSGTRGTEPQHF.

This clone appeared a few times. The chain combines TRBV4-1 with TRBJ2-2, with a possible D match to TRBD1 (6 bases). The CDR3 is made up of 13 amino acids. The germline V and J ends were trimmed by 1 base and 8 bases, with 8 bases remaining between them. CDR1 is MGHRA and CDR2 is YSYEKL in the germline V gene. The CDR3 region is CASSQAGEGELFF. Written as DNA, the CDR3 is TGCGCCAGCAGCCAAGCAGGGGAAGGGGAGCTGTTTTTT.